The 8 T cell receptor beta chains reported below all come from one sample, sequenced in a study of shared clonotypes between healthy human individuals. Here immunoSEQ multiplex PCR was the method, and the copy in TCRdb shows in-frame clones only, minus some. The table lists around 1,000,000 clones, roughly 77% of them singletons. The sequenced sample consisted of memory CD4+ T cells from PBMCs. Regarding subset: CD45RA-negative fraction. These receptors all stem from a man between 18 and 35 years old in good health. Some clones in this sample may be carry-over from other donors' samples.

The rearrangement uses TRBV28 and TRBJ2-1; 8 nucleotides align to TRBD1. Germline loops: CDR1 MDHEN, CDR2 SYDVKM. The CDR3 spans 12 residues. V was pared by 2 bases and J by 12 bases, with 3 bases of the junction left unmatched. The CDR3 protein is CASSLPDRGQFF. DNA of the CDR3: TGTGCCAGCAGTTTACCAGACAGGGGGCAGTTCTTC.

The chain carries TRBV5-4 and TRBJ2-7, with 7 bases identical to TRBD1. The CDR3 has 15 amino acids. The V segment lost 3 bases and the J segment 3 bases; nucleotides outside the gene matches: 9. Germline V gene data show CDR1 as SGHNT and CDR2 as YYREEE (reference sequence). This chain's CDR3 is CASSSPRDRNYEQYF. CDR3 coding DNA: TGTGCCAGCAGCTCCCCCCGGGACAGAAACTACGAGCAGTACTTC. Full variable domain (remainder filled in from reference TRBV5-4 and TRBJ2-7): ETGVTQSPTHLIKTRGQQVTLRCSSQSGHNTVSWYQQALGQGPQFIFQYYREEENGRGNFPPRFSGLQFPNYSSELNVNALELDDSALYLCASSSPRDRNYEQYFGPGTRLTVT.

As DNA, the CDR3 is TGTGCCAGCAGTTTATATGGGACAGGGTTCCTGCAGTACTTC. Encoded protein: CASSLYGTGFLQYF. This rearrangement joins TRBV28 to TRBJ2-7, with 9 bases fitting TRBD1. This CDR3 comprises 14 residues. Germline CDR1 reads MDHEN; CDR2 reads SYDVKM. Trimming took 1 base from V and 9 from J; bases not matched to a gene: 7.

CDR3 region: CASRWLGASTDTQYF. The CDR3 DNA sequence: TGTGCCAGCAGGTGGTTGGGTGCTAGCACAGATACGCAGTATTTT. The chain recombines TRBV6-1 with TRBJ2-3; D remains unclear. Germline V gene lookup returns CDR1 MNHNS and CDR2 SASEGT. CDR3 length equals 15 residues. V lost 6 bases to trimming and J lost 0 bases, with 13 bases between them.

V gene TRBV19 combines with J gene TRBJ2-4; the D gene is possibly TRBD1 (5 bases). CDR3 length: 13 residues. Germline CDR1 LNHDA, CDR2 SQIVND (reference sequence). V dropped 3 bases and J dropped 7 bases, with 10 bases sitting between them. The CDR3 DNA is TGTGCCAGTAGTATTCAGGGTAGGAACATTCAGTACTTC. Protein sequence: CASSIQGRNIQYF.

The chain employs TRBV28 and TRBJ2-5; a weak D match, TRBD2 (6 bases). The CDR3 covers 14 residues. Deletions cut 5 bases from V and 6 bases from J, with 16 bases between. From germline, CDR1 is MDHEN and CDR2 SYDVKM. The DNA of the CDR3 is TGTGCCAGCAGTCCCGGAGGGGAGGTCAAGACCCAGTACTTC. This gives the protein CASSPGGEVKTQYF.

The chain combines TRBV5-1 with TRBJ1-1, with TRBD1 matching 7 bases. CDR1 and CDR2 (germline): SGHRS, YFSETQ. Germline trimming cut 5 bases from V and 4 bases from J; bases unmatched to any gene: 8. The CDR3 loop spans 14 amino acids. CDR3 DNA: TGCGCCAGCAGGTCACAGGGGTTGGGCACTGAAGCTTTCTTT. Translation gives CASRSQGLGTEAFF.

The chain joins TRBV5-1 to TRBJ1-1; 10 bases are a match to TRBD1. CDR3 length: 14 amino acids. Germline values: CDR1 SGHRS, CDR2 YFSETQ. The ends lost 4 bases at V and 4 bases at J; junction bases unmatched: 4. CDR3 sequence (DNA): TGCGCCAGCAGCGAAAGGACAGGGGGCACTGAAGCTTTCTTT. Protein product: CASSERTGGTEAFF.